A selection of T cell receptor beta chains follows, all from one sample in a study of siplizumab effects on memory and regulatory T cells. Data came from immunoSEQ multiplex PCR; TCRdb stores just in-frame clones and leaves some out. Altogether about 55,000 clones are present, 95% to 98% being singletons, with the ten largest covering around 0.64%. Specimen: naive CD4+ T cells sorted from blood. The receptors were sampled from a human donor in good health. CDR3s include the opening cysteine and the closing phenylalanine or tryptophan. The D gene is left open where the match is weak. Clone size appears in some rows only: once, few, many, or a class for an expanded clone.

cdr3_aa cdr3_nt j_call clone_size d_call v_call
CASSPMRSDNEQFF TGTGCCAGCTCACCAATGCGGAGCGACAATGAGCAGTTCTTC TRBJ2-1 . . TRBV18
CSAHKLGYNEQFF TGCAGCGCGCACAAACTAGGTTACAATGAGCAGTTCTTC TRBJ2-1 . . TRBV29-1
CASSKVGTTYEQYF TGTGCCAGCAGCAAAGTAGGTACGACCTACGAGCAGTACTTC TRBJ2-7 . . TRBV21-1
CASGWELFF TGTGCCAGCGGTTGGGAGCTGTTTTTT TRBJ2-2 once . TRBV6-5
CASSLAEFDYGYTF TGTGCCAGCAGCTTAGCAGAGTTCGACTATGGCTACACCTTC TRBJ1-2 . . TRBV7-2
CASSPGQGTFVNYGYTF TGCGCCAGCAGCCCCGGACAGGGGACCTTCGTTAACTATGGCTACACCTTC TRBJ1-2 . TRBD1 TRBV5-1
CAWSQLAGWYEQFF TGTGCCTGGTCCCAGCTAGCGGGTTGGTATGAGCAGTTCTTC TRBJ2-1 . TRBD2 TRBV30
CASRLAANTGELFF TGCGCCAGCAGACTAGCGGCGAACACCGGGGAGCTGTTTTTT TRBJ2-2 . TRBD2 TRBV5-1
CASSLDLRSYEQYF TGTGCCAGCAGCTTGGACTTACGCTCCTACGAGCAGTACTTC TRBJ2-7 . . TRBV5-4
CAWSSGTGVYEQYF TGTGCCTGGAGTTCGGGGACAGGGGTCTACGAGCAGTACTTC TRBJ2-7 . TRBD1 TRBV30
CASSLQTQETQYF TGCGCCAGCAGCTTGCAGACCCAAGAGACCCAGTACTTC TRBJ2-5 . . TRBV5-1
CASSLIGGEQYF TGTGCCAGCAGTCTAATCGGGGGCGAGCAGTACTTC TRBJ2-7 . . TRBV6-5
CASRDTGLWNEQFF TGTGCCAGCAGGGACACGGGACTCTGGAATGAGCAGTTCTTC TRBJ2-1 once . TRBV27
CASSMVLGTEAFF TGTGCCAGTAGTATGGTTCTCGGGACTGAAGCTTTCTTT TRBJ1-1 . . TRBV19
CASSFTAHNYGYTF TGTGCCAGCAGTTTTACAGCTCATAACTATGGCTACACCTTC TRBJ1-2 . . TRBV27
CASTRWGTSPNEQFF TGTGCCAGTACCCGCTGGGGCACAAGTCCAAATGAGCAGTTCTTC TRBJ2-1 once . TRBV19
CASSFSGVYEQYF TGTGCCAGCAGTTTCTCGGGGGTCTACGAGCAGTACTTC TRBJ2-7 . . TRBV6-6
CASSVLRDRSFAGELFF TGTGCCAGTAGCGTCCTCCGGGACAGGTCCTTCGCCGGGGAGCTGTTTTTT TRBJ2-2 . TRBD1 TRBV19
CATSRDPRIADTQYF TGTGCCACCAGCAGAGATCCCAGGATTGCAGATACGCAGTATTTT TRBJ2-3 . . TRBV15
CASSSTAGGPFEQFF TGCGCCAGCAGCTCGACAGCGGGAGGGCCATTCGAGCAGTTCTTC TRBJ2-1 . TRBD2 TRBV5-1
CASSLDYFTDTQYF TGTGCCAGCAGCTTAGACTACTTCACAGATACGCAGTATTTT TRBJ2-3 . . TRBV7-2
CAWSTLTEAFF TGTGCCTGGAGTACGCTCACTGAAGCTTTCTTT TRBJ1-1 . . TRBV30
CASGFGGANPNEKLFF TGTGCTAGTGGTTTCGGGGGGGCAAACCCGAATGAAAAACTGTTTTTT TRBJ1-4 . . TRBV12-5
CASSFGLGYEQYF TGTGCCAGCAGTTTCGGCCTAGGTTACGAGCAGTACTTC TRBJ2-7 . . TRBV27
CASSVAPLRETQYF TGTGCCAGCAGCGTAGCTCCCTTGCGGGAGACCCAGTACTTC TRBJ2-5 . . TRBV9
CASSGVLSDTQYF TGTGCCAGCTCAGGGGTACTATCAGATACGCAGTATTTT TRBJ2-3 . . TRBV18
CASSQRREAEQFF TGTGCCAGCAGTCAGAGGCGGGAGGCTGAGCAGTTCTTC TRBJ2-1 . TRBD2 TRBV7-9
CASSQGRLGYEQYF TGCGCCAGCAGCCAAGGCCGTTTGGGTTACGAGCAGTACTTC TRBJ2-7 . . TRBV4-1
CASSLEGRIGSYEQYF TGCGCCAGCAGCTTGGAGGGCAGGATTGGATCCTACGAGCAGTACTTC TRBJ2-7 . . TRBV5-1
CASTSSPSTDTQYF TGTGCCAGCACCTCCAGCCCTAGCACAGATACGCAGTATTTT TRBJ2-3 . . TRBV25-1
CASAERTGVPETQYF TGTGCCAGCGCTGAGCGGACAGGGGTGCCAGAGACCCAGTACTTC TRBJ2-5 . TRBD1 TRBV28
CASRGRGRTNEKLFF TGTGCCAGCAGGGGCAGGGGACGAACTAATGAAAAACTGTTTTTT TRBJ1-4 . . TRBV7-8
CASSLSPWGLGANVLTF TGTGCCAGCAGTTTGTCCCCCTGGGGGCTTGGGGCCAACGTCCTGACTTTC TRBJ2-6 . . TRBV27
CASKISLSNQPQHF TGTGCCAGCAAGATCAGTCTTAGCAATCAGCCCCAGCATTTT TRBJ1-5 . . TRBV6-1
CASSITGMNTEAFF TGTGCCAGTAGTATTACAGGGATGAACACTGAAGCTTTCTTT TRBJ1-1 . . TRBV19
CASSFSSRGREKLFF TGTGCCAGCAGCTTTTCATCCAGGGGTCGAGAAAAACTGTTTTTT TRBJ1-4 . . TRBV7-9
CASSLKMGLADSYNEQFF TGTGCCAGCAGCTTAAAAATGGGGCTAGCGGACTCCTACAATGAGCAGTTCTTC TRBJ2-1 . TRBD2 TRBV7-3
CAGRTGWSYEQYF TGTGCCGGGAGGACAGGGTGGAGCTACGAGCAGTACTTC TRBJ2-7 . TRBD1 TRBV6-1
CASSQPFRSYEQYF TGCGCCAGCAGTCAACCGTTTCGCTCCTACGAGCAGTACTTC TRBJ2-7 . . TRBV23-1
CASSPPSANEQFF TGTGCCAGCTCACCACCTAGCGCCAATGAGCAGTTCTTC TRBJ2-1 . . TRBV18
CASSQGTGSAYNEQFF TGTGCCAGCAGCCAGGGGACAGGGAGCGCCTACAATGAGCAGTTCTTC TRBJ2-1 . TRBD1 TRBV4-2
CASTSTPRGTGELFF TGTGCCAGCACCTCCACCCCCCGGGGGACCGGGGAGCTGTTTTTT TRBJ2-2 . . TRBV5-4
CASSPEARFREQYF TGTGCCAGTAGTCCCGAGGCCCGGTTTCGCGAGCAGTACTTC TRBJ2-7 . . TRBV19
CASSIDRVRQPQHF TGTGCCAGCAGCATCGACAGGGTACGGCAGCCCCAGCATTTT TRBJ1-5 . . TRBV21-1
CASSQEGTSGQETQYF TGTGCCAGCAGCCAAGAAGGTACTAGCGGCCAAGAGACCCAGTACTTC TRBJ2-5 . TRBD2 TRBV4-2
CALGGTSGKNIQYF TGTGCCTTGGGCGGCACTAGCGGGAAAAACATTCAGTACTTC TRBJ2-4 . TRBD2 TRBV30
CASSPGQLYEQYF TGCGCCAGCAGCCCGGGGCAGCTCTACGAGCAGTACTTC TRBJ2-7 . . TRBV5-1
CASESQGTGDVNEQFF TGTGCCAGCGAGTCTCAGGGGACAGGGGATGTAAATGAGCAGTTCTTC TRBJ2-1 . TRBD1 TRBV27